The sequence of this T cell receptor beta chain was determined in a study of blood T cell repertoires in COVID-19. The overall study: Samples came from the United States, Italy and Spain, spanning acute and convalescent COVID-19. From T cells, B-cell-depleted T cells, or PBMCs came the material, which was cDNA or gDNA.

Cohorts were assigned according to the clinical history that participants reported. Recovered participants had two consecutive negative NP/OP PCR tests, healthcare professional clearance, or symptom resolution. This table comes from immunoSEQ multiplex PCR, and its TCRdb copy is limited to in-frame clones, with some not included. The table shows about 270,000 clones, with 65% to 90% occurring only once. Germline V lookup: CDR1 MNHEY, CDR2 SMNVEV (reference sequence). The CDR3 sequence is 14 residues long. J gave up 5 bases and V 3 bases, and 1 base lay outside the gene matches. The TCR sequence derives from a man aged 18 to 30 who had recovered from COVID-19. Material: PBMCs or T cells enriched from blood (not recorded which). The genes are TRBV27 and TRBJ1-6, with 7 bases matching TRBD1. CDR3 region: CASSLQGDNSPLHF. CDR3 nucleotide sequence: TGTGCCAGCAGTTTGCAGGGGGATAATTCACCCCTCCACTTT.